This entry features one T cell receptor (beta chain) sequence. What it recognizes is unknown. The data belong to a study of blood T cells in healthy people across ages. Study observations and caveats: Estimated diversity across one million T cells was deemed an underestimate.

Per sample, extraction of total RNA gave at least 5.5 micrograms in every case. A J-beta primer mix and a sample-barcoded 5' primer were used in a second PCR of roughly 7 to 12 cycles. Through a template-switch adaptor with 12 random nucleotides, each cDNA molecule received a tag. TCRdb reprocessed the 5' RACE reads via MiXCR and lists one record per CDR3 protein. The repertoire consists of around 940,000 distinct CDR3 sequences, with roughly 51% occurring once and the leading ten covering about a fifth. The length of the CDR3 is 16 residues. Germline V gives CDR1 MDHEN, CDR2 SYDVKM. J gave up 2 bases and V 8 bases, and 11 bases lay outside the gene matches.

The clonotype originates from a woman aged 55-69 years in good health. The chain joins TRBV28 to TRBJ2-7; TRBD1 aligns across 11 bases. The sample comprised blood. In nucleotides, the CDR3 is TGTGCCAGCTCGATCATTGGGACAGGGGGTCCCTACGAGCAGTACTTC. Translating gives CASSIIGTGGPYEQYF.